One sample yielded the 30 T cell receptor beta chains listed below, sequenced in a study of ipilimumab plus nivolumab after autologous stem cell transplantation. Data came from immunoSEQ multiplex PCR; TCRdb stores just in-frame clones and leaves some out. Of about 83,000 clones listed, about 83% are singletons. The sequencing here drew on PBMCs, taken in a trial of ipilimumab plus nivolumab as post-transplant consolidation. These receptors were obtained from a male donor with diffuse large B-cell lymphoma.

The chain recombines TRBV19 with TRBJ2-2, with TRBD1 identical over 9 bases. The V segment lost 3 bases and the J segment 7 bases; nucleotides outside the gene matches: 12. The CDR3 has 17 amino acids. Per germline, CDR1 LNHDA and CDR2 SQIVND (reference sequence). CDR3 bases: TGTGCCAGTAGTATTTTTGGTGGGACAGGGACAGGCGGGGAGCTGTTTTTT. It translates to CASSIFGGTGTGGELFF. The complete variable domain, with remaining parts taken from reference TRBV19 and TRBJ2-2, reads DGGITQSPKYLFRKEGQNVTLSCEQNLNHDAMYWYRQDPGQGLRLIYYSQIVNDFQKGDIAEGYSVSREKKESFPLTVTSAQKNPTAFYLCASSIFGGTGTGGELFFGEGSRLTVL.

The chain employs TRBV6-5 and TRBJ2-3; TRBD1 is a possible D gene (5 bases). V was cut by 6 bases and J by 9 bases, with 16 bases left in between. The V gene's germline CDR1 is MNHEY and CDR2 SVGAGI. The CDR3 runs to 13 residues. The CDR3 DNA reads TGTGCCAGCAGCTCCGATCGGACAAACACGCAGTATTTT. Protein sequence: CASSSDRTNTQYF.

The chain's CDR3 is CSARVVREQYF. The CDR3 DNA reads as TGCAGTGCTAGAGTGGTGAGGGAGCAGTACTTC. The genes are TRBV20-1 and TRBJ2-7; D remains ambiguous. Germline loops: CDR1 DFQATT, CDR2 SNEGSKA (reference sequence). The CDR3 sequence is 11 residues long. V lost 1 base and J 7 bases, leaving 8 bases between the germline ends.

This chain links TRBV7-8 with TRBJ2-4; TRBD1 aligns across 10 bases. The CDR3 extends over 16 amino acids. The ends lost 5 bases at V and 3 bases at J; junction bases unmatched: 7. Germline V lookup: CDR1 SGHVS, CDR2 FQNEAQ. The chain's CDR3 is CASSPQGQGFKNIQYF. The CDR3 DNA is TGTGCCAGCAGCCCCCAGGGACAGGGGTTCAAAAACATTCAGTACTTC.

The CDR3 DNA reads TGTGCCAGCAGCCCCCTCGGGGTCGGGACTGAAGCTTTCTTT. This encodes CASSPLGVGTEAFF. V gene TRBV5-4 combines with J gene TRBJ1-1; no definite D call. The CDR3 length is 14 residues. The germline V gene has CDR1 SGHNT and CDR2 YYREEE (reference sequence). Trimming shortened V by 4 bases and J by 5 bases, and 15 bases separated the two germline ends.

This clone was found a few times. The genes are TRBV7-9 and TRBJ1-1; 7 bases agree with TRBD1. V was pared by 5 bases and J by 8 bases, with 5 bases of the junction left unmatched. The CDR3 sequence is 12 residues long. Germline CDR1 reads SEHNR; CDR2 reads FQNEAQ (reference sequence). CDR3 bases: TGTGCCAGCAGCGGTTGGGACAGCGAAGCTTTCTTT. Translation: CASSGWDSEAFF.

This clone has a count of ten or more. In DNA, the CDR3 is TGTGCCAGCAGCTTAGAAAAGGGCTATGGCTACACCTTC. Its protein is CASSLEKGYGYTF. V gene TRBV11-2 combines with J gene TRBJ1-2; D not resolved. V was cut by 0 bases and J by 4 bases, with 6 bases left in between. Germline CDR1 is SGHAT and CDR2 is FQNNGV. The CDR3 sequence is 13 residues long.

This clone was observed a few times. This chain uses TRBV30 with TRBJ1-5; a possible D gene is TRBD1 (5 bases). Germline lookup yields CDR1 GTSNPN and CDR2 SVGIG (reference sequence). The germline V and J ends were trimmed by 0 bases and 6 bases, with 12 bases remaining between them. The CDR3 extends over 14 amino acids. For the CDR3, the DNA is TGTGCCTGGAGTGTTGGGGGGAGGGGTCAGCCCCAGCATTTT. Its translation is CAWSVGGRGQPQHF.

This chain connects TRBV6-1 to TRBJ1-3; tentative D call: TRBD1 (6 bases). CDR1 and CDR2 (germline): MNHNS, SASEGT. Trimming removed 3 bases from V and 0 bases from J, with 15 bases in between. The CDR3 is 17 amino acids. The DNA of the CDR3 is TGTGCCAGCAGTGACCGCAGGGGTGTCCGCTCTGGAAACACCATATATTTT. It is translated as CASSDRRGVRSGNTIYF.

The CDR3 protein is CASSSEDSRTDTQYF. The CDR3, as DNA: TGTGCCAGCAGCTCTGAGGACTCACGCACAGATACGCAGTATTTT. The genes are TRBV5-4 and TRBJ2-3, with a tentative D call TRBD2 (5 bases). CDR3 length: 15 amino acids. Trimming cost V 3 bases and J 1 base, with 12 bases left between them. CDR1 and CDR2 from the germline V gene are SGHNT and YYREEE (reference sequence).

The chain carries TRBV5-4 and TRBJ1-4; possible D gene TRBD1, 5 bases. Trimming left V 4 bases short and J 3 bases short, with 13 bases between. CDR1 and CDR2 from the germline V gene are SGHNT and YYREEE (reference sequence). This CDR3 has 15 amino acids. CDR3 amino acids: CASSPDGGANEKLFF. The CDR3 DNA follows: TGTGCCAGCAGCCCCGACGGGGGGGCTAATGAAAAACTGTTTTTT.

The chain combines TRBV18 with TRBJ1-4; 10 nucleotides agree with TRBD1. Germline V CDR1 and CDR2: KGHSH, LQKENI. The CDR3 sequence is 15 residues long. After removal of 1 base from V and 8 bases from J, the junction contained 4 bases not matched to a gene. CDR3 loop: CASSPRTGGEEKLFF. The CDR3 region has the DNA TGTGCCAGCTCACCACGGACAGGGGGTGAAGAAAAACTGTTTTTT.

V gene TRBV28 combines with J gene TRBJ1-2, with D unclear. The length of the CDR3 is 11 residues. Germline lookup yields CDR1 MDHEN and CDR2 SYDVKM. Trimming removed 8 bases from V and 1 base from J, with 5 bases in between. The CDR3: CASSINYGYTF. The CDR3 DNA reads TGTGCCAGCTCTATTAACTATGGCTACACCTTC.

The CDR3 sequence: CASSLSPPGELFF. For the CDR3, the DNA is TGTGCCAGCAGTTTATCCCCCCCCGGGGAGCTGTTTTTT. The chain recombines TRBV27 with TRBJ2-2, with D unclear. The germline V gene has CDR1 MNHEY and CDR2 SMNVEV (reference sequence). V lost 0 bases and J 6 bases, leaving 5 bases between the germline ends. The CDR3 consists of 13 residues.

The chain employs TRBV7-2 and TRBJ1-4; 12 positions match TRBD1. This CDR3 contains 18 residues. In germline, CDR1 is SGHTA, CDR2 FQGNSA. Trimming removed 4 bases from V and 0 bases from J; junction bases left unmatched: 6. The CDR3 loop is CASSSGQGAIATNEKLFF. The DNA of the CDR3 is TGTGCCAGCAGCTCGGGACAGGGGGCGATCGCAACTAATGAAAAACTGTTTTTT.

The chain links TRBV5-1 to TRBJ2-5; D ambiguous. CDR3 size: 13 residues. V was cut by 5 bases and J by 0 bases, with 8 bases left in between. CDR1 SGHRS and CDR2 YFSETQ come from the germline V gene. CDR3 bases: TGCGCCAGCAGTCGGTCAAACCAAGAGACCCAGTACTTC. As protein: CASSRSNQETQYF.

This chain joins TRBV19 and TRBJ2-7, with 8 bases fitting TRBD1. V shed 7 bases, J shed 2 bases, and the junction held 4 bases outside the gene matches. CDR1 LNHDA and CDR2 SQIVND come from the germline V gene (reference sequence). The CDR3 has 13 amino acids. CDR3 coding DNA: TGTGCCAGTAAAGGGACAGGCACCTACGAGCAGTACTTC. This codes for CASKGTGTYEQYF.

V is TRBV6-6 and J is TRBJ1-5; no clear D gene. From germline, CDR1 is MNHNY and CDR2 SVGAGI (reference sequence). The CDR3 runs to 13 residues. Trimming took off 0 bases at V and 6 bases at J, with 6 bases between the two ends. CDR3 residues: CASSYSRGQPQHF. The DNA of the CDR3 is TGTGCCAGCAGTTACTCGCGTGGTCAGCCCCAGCATTTT.

For the CDR3, the DNA is TGTGCCAGCAGCTTGGACAGGGGGGGAGAGACCCAGTACTTC. This sequence encodes CASSLDRGGETQYF. The J gene is TRBJ2-5, the V gene TRBV5-6; D perhaps matches TRBD1 (8 bases). This CDR3 spans 14 amino acids. Germline V gene sequence: CDR1 SGHDT, CDR2 YYEEEE. Trimming stripped 0 bases from V and 4 bases from J, with 10 bases between.

The J gene is TRBJ1-2, the V gene TRBV6-5; no reliable D call. Germline V gene data show CDR1 as MNHEY and CDR2 as SVGAGI. The length of the CDR3 is 13 residues. Trimming pared 6 bases from V and 1 base from J, leaving 9 bases between. CDR3 sequence reads: CASREQDNYGYTF. The CDR3 DNA is TGTGCCAGCAGGGAGCAGGATAACTATGGCTACACCTTC.

This clone occurred a few times. CDR3 protein: CASSARRGTGETQYF. Here the CDR3 DNA reads TGTGCCAGCTCAGCAAGGAGGGGGACAGGAGAGACCCAGTACTTC. The V gene is TRBV18, the J gene TRBJ2-5, with 8 bases identical to TRBD1. J was trimmed by 4 bases and V by 5 bases; bases with no gene match: 9. Per germline, CDR1 KGHSH and CDR2 LQKENI. The CDR3 is 15 amino acids.

The V call is TRBV4-1, the J call TRBJ2-1, with TRBD2 matching 7 bases. The germline V gene has CDR1 MGHRA and CDR2 YSYEKL. J was trimmed by 1 base and V by 1 base; bases with no gene match: 7. The length of the CDR3 is 17 residues. As DNA, the CDR3 is TGCGCCAGCAGCCAAGGAAGTGTAGCGGGTTCCTACAATGAGCAGTTCTTC. Its translation: CASSQGSVAGSYNEQFF.

This clone has just one count. The V and J genes are TRBV6-5 and TRBJ2-7, with a weak D call TRBD1 (6 bases). Germline assignment: CDR1 MNHEY and CDR2 SVGAGI. V lost 6 bases to trimming and J lost 0 bases, with 9 bases between them. The CDR3 is 13 residues long. This CDR3 reads CASSPDSSYEQYF. The CDR3 DNA reads TGTGCCAGCAGCCCGGACAGCTCCTACGAGCAGTACTTC.

V is TRBV6-1 and J is TRBJ1-1, with 8 bases that match TRBD1. This CDR3 region has 17 residues. V trimming: 2 bases; J trimming: 1 base; junction bases outside the gene matches: 9. The germline gives CDR1 MNHNS, CDR2 SASEGT. CDR3: CASSEFLTGVWNTEAFF. The CDR3 DNA is TGTGCCAGCAGTGAATTTTTGACAGGGGTCTGGAACACTGAAGCTTTCTTT.

The V and J genes are TRBV29-1 and TRBJ1-2; D remains ambiguous. Trimming pared 1 base from V and 8 bases from J, leaving 11 bases between. The germline CDR1 and CDR2 sequences are SQVTM and ANQGSEA. The CDR3 runs 12 residues. Here the CDR3 reads CSVEVRSKGYTF. CDR3 nucleotides: TGCAGCGTTGAAGTGAGGTCGAAGGGCTACACCTTC.

The chain employs TRBV18 and TRBJ1-5; D possibly corresponds to TRBD1 (6 bases). Germline V CDR1 and CDR2: KGHSH, LQKENI. The CDR3 is 13 residues long. Trimming cost V 5 bases and J 5 bases, with 10 bases left between them. CDR3: CASSISGDQPQHF. The CDR3 region has the DNA TGTGCCAGCTCAATTTCAGGGGATCAGCCCCAGCATTTT.

The genes are TRBV2 and TRBJ1-5; 10 bases are shared with TRBD1. The length of the CDR3 is 15 residues. V lost 6 bases, J lost 2 bases, and 4 bases stayed unmatched. CDR1 and CDR2 (germline): SNHLY, FYNNEI. CDR3 loop: CASRAGTGGNQPQHF. The CDR3 nucleotides are TGTGCCAGCAGGGCCGGGACAGGGGGCAATCAGCCCCAGCATTTT.

The chain carries TRBV2 and TRBJ1-6, with 8 bases matching TRBD1. Germline CDR1 is SNHLY and CDR2 is FYNNEI. This CDR3 contains 14 residues. V shed 8 bases, J shed 10 bases, and the junction held 10 bases outside the gene matches. This CDR3 is CASQTGVRESPLHF. CDR3 bases: TGTGCCAGCCAGACAGGGGTACGGGAATCACCCCTCCACTTT.

The chain carries TRBV18 and TRBJ2-7, with no clear D. The V end was cut by 3 bases, the J end by 6 bases, with 12 bases between. The CDR3 is 13 residues long. Germline V CDR1 and CDR2: KGHSH, LQKENI. This chain's CDR3 is CASSPVVLSEQYF. The CDR3 bases are TGTGCCAGCTCACCGGTAGTCCTCTCCGAGCAGTACTTC.

This chain uses TRBV5-1 with TRBJ2-5; 8 nucleotides line up with TRBD1. Germline-derived CDR1 and CDR2 are SGHRS and YFSETQ. With 5 bases clipped from V and 5 bases from J, the junction kept 11 bases outside the gene matches. The CDR3 contains 15 residues. This chain's CDR3 is CASSPAGTGGETQYF. For the CDR3, the DNA is TGCGCCAGCAGTCCGGCCGGGACAGGAGGGGAGACCCAGTACTTC. Together with reference TRBV5-1 and TRBJ2-5, the CDR3 gives the full variable domain: KAGVTQTPRYLIKTRGQQVTLSCSPISGHRSVSWYQQTPGQGLQFLFEYFSETQRNKGNFPGRFSGRQFSNSRSEMNVSTLELGDSALYLCASSPAGTGGETQYFGPGTRLLVL.